This T cell receptor beta chain stems from a study of cytomegalovirus exposure and HLA in healthy donors (dated by TCRdb to 2016 to 2017). A note on the overall study: An earlier analysis of a few hundred of the donors reported over 250 Gb of sequence data and approximately 120 million unique TCR beta sequences obtained from around 180 million T cells. Roughly 300 gigabases of sequencing data and about 92 million unique TCR sequences made up an early release that covered approximately 700 HLA-typed donors. Donor age, sex, ethnicity and CMV serostatus were collected together with the repertoire data. Among the roughly 400 genotyped donors, about 83% belonged to the genetic ancestry cluster associated with self-reported Caucasian donors. In an earlier analysis of 550 to 700 of the donors, high-throughput TCR beta sequencing was used to judge whether each TCR beta V gene segment behaved as functional or pseudogenic. All discovery cohort repertoires had been generated using a single sequencing platform. The T cell repertoires of some 670 subjects were profiled by immunosequencing and related to cytomegalovirus serostatus. Both class I and class II loci were covered by HLA typing, at four-digit resolution. In a later genetic analysis, genome-wide SNP genotypes for about three fifths of the 666 donors were used, and that subset was treated as a discovery cohort. A later analysis re-analyzed previously published TCR beta repertoires from roughly 630 donors and added high-resolution HLA genotyping to study TCR occurrence patterns. The study aimed to test whether cataloging public T cell receptors could reveal signatures of past pathogen exposure. High-throughput TCR immunosequencing, statistical association of individual TCRs with disease status, and machine learning were combined to predict cytomegalovirus infection status. A handful of DR-DQ haplotypes were handled as single units for association and clustering because linkage in the cohort was strong. The number of typed donors differed by locus: about 629-640 for A, B, C, DRB1 and DQB1; approximately 540 for DQA1; over 600 for DPA1; and roughly 470 for DPB1. Rather than drawing on any new phenotypic data, the later analysis identified candidate immune exposures from TCR beta sequences and the way those sequences occurred across donors. Among over 350 genotyped donors of the cohort, an average of approximately 240,000 unique TCR beta nucleotide sequences were sequenced per donor, around a sixth of them non-productive. In addition to the first cohort of approximately 670 subjects, a separate validation cohort of some 120 different subjects was used.

The library was made by the immunoSEQ multiplex PCR assay. For the multiplex PCR, a mixture combining 60 forward primers for TCR Vbeta segments and 13 reverse primers for TCR Jbeta segments was used. Amplification of the CDR3 region of rearranged TCR beta genes was performed with a multiplex PCR assay on genomic DNA. The Illumina HiSeq System was used to sequence the amplified TCR beta libraries as 87-base-pair reads. The authors' pipeline ran thus. A later analysis counted about 76 million unique TCR beta chains across the 700 or so repertoires, and around 9.9 million of these chains were shared by at least two donors. A nearest-neighbor algorithm error-corrected the raw reads and collapsed the reads into unique sequences, merging closely related sequences to remove PCR and sequencing errors. V, D and J gene segments were assigned by aligning CDR3 sequences to IMGT reference sequences. For a sequence to be retained, a match of at least six nucleotides to both a V gene segment and a J gene segment was required. Rearrangements were classified as productive when the CDR3 lacked stop codons and remained in frame with V and J, and all other rearrangements were classified as non-productive. CDR3 was defined according to IMGT convention as the region running from the second conserved V-encoded cysteine to the conserved J-encoded phenylalanine. In an earlier analysis of more than 550 of the donors, sequences lacking an unambiguous match to a single V gene segment were excluded. In an earlier analysis of some 590 of the donors, a V segment was called functional when productive rearrangements were above 56.7%, and segregating when the standard deviation between donors exceeded 5%. A statistical classification framework was built for diagnosing cytomegalovirus status from the catalog of TCR beta chain sequences. A later analysis assigned V and J genes by comparing TCR nucleotide sequences with IMGT/GENE-DB human TR gene sequences. Using the TCRdist pipeline, a later analysis assigned CDR3 sequences along with most-parsimonious VDJ recombination scenarios. In a later analysis, every TCR beta chain was defined by the combination of its CDR3 amino acid sequence and its V-gene family, and reads without a unique V-gene family were dropped. A later analysis removed 450 to 600 highly shared, low-generation-probability nucleotide sequences to deal with suspected cross-contamination and a sequencing artifact. In a later analysis, a clonal expansion index was calculated for each public chain from normalized within-repertoire ranks of inferred template counts. In a later analysis, generation probabilities were computed using a VDJ recombination model fitted to out-of-frame rearrangements, and the results were checked against IGoR. In a later analysis, TCR-TCR, TCR-HLA and TCR-CMV co-occurrence was scored with hypergeometric tests, and a repertoire-size bias correction was applied to TCR pairs. To estimate false discovery rates, a later analysis permuted the HLA or CMV assignments 20 times. A later analysis grouped co-occurring TCRs with DBSCAN, adding TCRdist sequence similarity when clustering within HLA-allele-positive subsets. Repertoires with fewer than 30,000 or more than 120,000 public chains were left out of co-occurrence clustering, as were about 5 repertoires with anomalous nucleotide sharing. As stored in TCRdb, this immuneACCESS dataset retains in-frame rearrangements with V and J assigned. A fraction of the clones does not appear; measured against another copy, unresolved V genes explain less than half of the discrepancy, and the remainder lacks a known reason. The V and J calls and clone size are taken from that table; D and trimming were inferred from the DNA. The sample table contains around 150,000 clones; only one count was recorded for roughly four fifths of them. Of the sample, more than 4% is held by the ten largest clones.

Trimming removed 1 base from V and 4 bases from J, leaving 13 bases between the germline ends. CDR3 length: 15 amino acids, cysteine to phenylalanine. Only the CDR3 part of the read is kept: 45 bases, read in frame from the first base. The CDR1 and CDR2 encoded by the germline V gene (reference sequence) are SEHNR and FQNEAQ. A note on this clone: Its antigen has not been determined. Within one base of it there is no much larger clone, and no base qualities were kept.

The cohort consisted of 600 to 700 healthy bone marrow donors. At the time of sampling, all cohort members were nominally healthy, though unrecorded immune exposures were likely present. The donor tested CMV seropositive and was one of the 289 seropositive cohort members. A peripheral blood sample was provided by each donor, and peripheral blood mononuclear cells were used for TCR beta sequencing. Genomic DNA extraction from the blood cell samples was performed with the Qiagen DNeasy Blood Extraction Kit. Results and caveats for the whole study, not just this receptor: According to the authors, the approach could potentially be generalized to other disease states and immunological phenotypes. A further reported finding was that TCR beta sequences accurately predicted the HLA-A and HLA-B alleles for most subjects in the first cohort. Compared with the roughly 710-donor mean, donors in an Asian-associated ancestry cluster had fewer N-insertions in productive TCRs, according to a later genetic analysis. A total of around 150 TCR beta chains were listed by the study as associated with cytomegalovirus. Only TCR beta chains were sequenced in this cohort, and the absence of alpha or paired-chain data limited detectable features. The presence/absence analyses assumed that sequencing depth was roughly uniform across donors, and that assumption may not be true. CMV serostatus was the only immune exposure information available for the cohort. Correlated functional status among segregating V segments might be attributable to linkage disequilibrium, but an unknown experimental factor could not be ruled out. Cytomegalovirus status was reported to be diagnosed by the classifier with high specificity and sensitivity in both the original and validation cohorts. The sequencing pipeline was judged likely to have produced a cluster of highly shared sequence variants as a technical artifact. In a later analysis, several top co-occurrence clusters were reported to appear linked to parvovirus B19, influenza, CMV and Epstein-Barr virus. According to a later analysis, most CMV-associated TCR beta chains appeared to be HLA-restricted, and the HLA associations seemed to be driven largely by CMV exposure. In vitro tests confirmed that three of the cytomegalovirus-associated TCR beta chains recognize cytomegalovirus antigens. When HLA alleles, especially DR and DQ, strongly co-occurred, TCR associations were difficult to assign to individual alleles. While some public TCRs were present in many individuals, most TCR sequences turned up only very rarely across donors. Because HLA typing was unavailable for some donors at each locus, only the typed subset was used in association tests. In a later analysis, 15,000 to 20,000 TCR beta sequences were associated with specific HLA alleles at a false discovery rate of 0.05. In a later analysis, HLA-associated TCR beta chains were found to be more clonally expanded and to have lower generation probabilities than equally common non-associated chains. Seventeen rarely observed V segments, including chromosome 9 orphons, were excluded from the earlier analysis of about 500 of the donors because counts were too low. In an earlier analysis of around 600 of the donors, most TCR beta V segments appeared in productive rearrangements about 90% or about 30% of the time, broadly matching IMGT annotations. In a later genetic analysis, a missense DCLRE1C variant was associated with V-gene and J-gene trimming of TCR beta chains, and the association was replicated in an independent cohort. Because the 87-base-pair reads could not distinguish some IMGT-functional V segments, including TRBV6-2 and TRBV6-3, those segments were excluded. A later analysis found that TCR association rates varied across HLA loci, with DRB1 alleles showing the most associated TCRs and HLA-C alleles the fewest.

The receptor chain draws on TRBV7-9 and TRBJ1-2, with a tentative D gene TRBD1 over 6 matching bases. The sequenced material came from PBMCs. The receptor's source is a man in his forties in good health and CMV-seropositive. The CDR3 reads CASSLDGQPFYGYTF. The DNA reads TGTGCCAGCAGCTTAGATGGACAGCCTTTCTATGGCTACACCTTC. Where the CDR3 stops, the reference TRBV7-9 and TRBJ1-2 genes take over; the full variable domain is DTGVSQNPRHKITKRGQNVTFRCDPISEHNRLYWYRQTLGQGPEFLTYFQNEAQLEKSRLLSDRFSAERPKGSFSTLEIQRTEQGDSAMYLCASSLDGQPFYGYTFGSGTRLTVV.